One sample yielded the 26 T cell receptor beta chains listed below, sequenced in a study of response to subunit inactivated influenza vaccine. TCRdb re-derived calls from the RT-PCR reads in MiXCR, one entry per CDR3 protein. The repertoire holds about 800,000 distinct CDR3 sequences, around 21% seen once, with roughly 10% in the top ten. This specimen was PBMCs from blood, taken roughly 5 days after vaccination. The receptors here all came from a man in his fifties or sixties who received an inactivated influenza vaccine.

For the CDR3, the DNA is TGTGCCAGCAGCCCAAGGACAGGGACCCCAGATACGCAGTATTTT. Translation gives CASSPRTGTPDTQYF. The chain is built from TRBV9 and TRBJ2-3, with 8 positions matching TRBD1. After removal of 4 bases from V and 4 bases from J, the junction contained 8 bases not matched to a gene. The CDR3 is 15 amino acids. Germline CDR1 and CDR2: SGDLS and YYNGEE.

The chain couples TRBV19 to TRBJ2-7, with D unresolved. Between the trimmed V and J ends, which lost 5 bases and 8 bases, there was a span of 16 bases. Germline values: CDR1 LNHDA, CDR2 SQIVND (reference sequence). The CDR3 runs 13 residues. The CDR3 loop reads CASSGTYGFQQYF. The DNA for the CDR3 is TGTGCCAGTAGTGGCACGTATGGTTTCCAGCAGTACTTC.

The rearrangement joins TRBV3-1 to TRBJ2-5; D may correspond to TRBD1 or TRBD2 (6 bases each). Germline loops: CDR1 LGHDT, CDR2 YNNKEL (reference sequence). This CDR3 region has 15 residues. The V gene lost 0 bases and the J gene lost 7 bases, with 15 bases spanning the gap. CDR3 amino acids: CASSQDGGQRGTQYF. The CDR3 DNA is TGTGCCAGCAGCCAAGATGGGGGGCAGAGGGGGACCCAGTACTTC.

This chain connects TRBV10-2 to TRBJ2-7; TRBD1 might be the D (5 bases). The CDR3 extends over 15 amino acids. The germline V gene has CDR1 WSHSY and CDR2 SAAADI. Trimming shortened V by 5 bases and J by 2 bases, and 16 bases separated the two germline ends. CDR3 region: CASSKTASPAYEQYF. The DNA of the CDR3 is TGCGCCAGCAGTAAGACAGCCTCTCCGGCCTACGAGCAGTACTTC.

This clonotype occurred a few times. The genes are TRBV6-1 and TRBJ1-5, with 9 positions matching TRBD1. This CDR3 is 12 amino acids long. CDR1 MNHNS and CDR2 SASEGT come from the germline V gene. After removal of 8 bases from V and 11 bases from J, the junction contained 7 bases not matched to a gene. CDR3 residues: CASGTGYRAQHF. The CDR3 DNA sequence: TGTGCCAGCGGGACAGGGTATAGGGCCCAGCATTTT.

This clonotype was found a few times. The rearrangement uses TRBV5-5 and TRBJ2-7; tentatively, D is TRBD1 (5 bases). Germline assignment: CDR1 SGHKS and CDR2 YYEKEE (reference sequence). CDR3 length: 15 residues. Trimming removed 1 base at V and 6 bases at J, with 17 bases between. Here the CDR3 reads CASSLSGQGRSEQYF. The CDR3 DNA reads as TGTGCCAGCAGCTTGAGTGGTCAGGGCAGGAGCGAGCAGTACTTC.

The chain combines TRBV24-1 with TRBJ2-5; the match to TRBD2 covers 11 bases. Germline CDR1 KGHDR, CDR2 SFDVKD. V shed 3 bases, J shed 0 bases, and the junction held 5 bases outside the gene matches. The CDR3 has 17 residues. CDR3 sequence reads: CATSDPASGGYQETQYF. For the CDR3, the DNA is TGTGCCACCAGTGATCCGGCTAGCGGGGGGTACCAAGAGACCCAGTACTTC.

The rearrangement links TRBV20-1 to TRBJ2-4; unclear D gene. V lost 3 bases, J lost 0 bases, and 9 bases lay in between. Germline CDR1 is DFQATT and CDR2 is SNEGSKA (reference sequence). The length of the CDR3 is 14 residues. The CDR3 DNA follows: TGCAGTGCTAGGTCTTACCTAGCCAAAAACATTCAGTACTTC. Amino acids: CSARSYLAKNIQYF.

This clonotype was counted between two and nine times. The chain employs TRBV28 and TRBJ2-7, with 7 bases matching TRBD1. V shed 1 base and J 0 bases; nucleotides not matched to a gene: 9. The CDR3 extends over 17 amino acids. The germline V gene encodes CDR1 MDHEN and CDR2 SYDVKM. The chain's CDR3 is CASSLSGTVVSSYEQYF. CDR3 DNA sequence: TGTGCCAGCAGTTTATCCGGGACAGTCGTAAGCTCCTACGAGCAGTACTTC.

Only a few counts were recorded for this clonotype. The chain uses TRBV5-1 and TRBJ2-5, with TRBD2 identical over 7 bases. V gave up 5 bases and J gave up 1 base; unmatched junction bases: 8. The CDR3 contains 15 residues. The germline V gene has CDR1 SGHRS and CDR2 YFSETQ. Here the CDR3 reads CASRPTSALQETQYF. CDR3 bases: TGCGCCAGCAGGCCAACTAGCGCACTCCAAGAGACCCAGTACTTC. The full variable domain, with the rest looked up from reference TRBV5-1 and TRBJ2-5, is KAGVTQTPRYLIKTRGQQVTLSCSPISGHRSVSWYQQTPGQGLQFLFEYFSETQRNKGNFPGRFSGRQFSNSRSEMNVSTLELGDSALYLCASRPTSALQETQYFGPGTRLLVL.

This clonotype was observed at least ten times. V gene TRBV7-6 combines with J gene TRBJ2-3; 12 nucleotides line up with TRBD2. V lost 4 bases to trimming and J lost 8 bases; unmatched junction nucleotides: 13. CDR1 and CDR2 (germline): SGHVS, FNYEAQ. The CDR3 loop spans 17 amino acids. In nucleotides, the CDR3 is TGTGCCAGCAGCTCTTGGACTAGCGGGAACCAGGGGGTTACGCAGTATTTT. This sequence encodes CASSSWTSGNQGVTQYF.

V usage is TRBV12-3 or TRBV12-4 and J usage is TRBJ2-7; D unclear. The CDR3 is 12 residues long. Trimming shortened V by 11 bases and J by 2 bases, and 13 bases separated the two germline ends. In DNA, the CDR3 is TGTGCCTCCGAAGGGCCTACCTACGAGCAGTACTTC. It encodes CASEGPTYEQYF.

This clonotype was seen a handful of times. The J gene is TRBJ1-1, the V gene TRBV7-3; D not resolved. The CDR3 is 13 amino acids. Germline V CDR1 and CDR2: SGHTA, FQGTGA. Trimming pared 1 base from V and 1 base from J, leaving 4 bases between. In nucleotides, the CDR3 is TGTGCCAGCAGCTTAAAGTCGAACACTGAAGCTTTCTTT. Its translation: CASSLKSNTEAFF.

This clonotype has more than one count but fewer than ten. This chain links TRBV20-1 with TRBJ2-3, with D maybe TRBD2 (6 bases). The CDR3 has 15 amino acids. Trimming stripped 1 base from V and 2 bases from J, with 13 bases between. The germline CDR1 and CDR2 sequences are DFQATT and SNEGSKA (reference sequence). CDR3 bases: TGCAGTGCTAGAGGGGGGGACGGTTTCACAGATACGCAGTATTTT. Amino acid sequence: CSARGGDGFTDTQYF.

The chain uses TRBV3-1 and TRBJ1-5, with a weak D call TRBD1 (5 bases). Germline assignment: CDR1 LGHDT and CDR2 YNNKEL (reference sequence). This CDR3 is 15 amino acids long. Trimming removed 0 bases from V and 6 bases from J, with 12 bases in between. The CDR3, as DNA: TGTGCCAGCAGCCAAGATCCGGCAGGGAGTCAGCCCCAGCATTTT. Protein product: CASSQDPAGSQPQHF.

This clonotype was seen more than once but under ten times. The rearrangement links TRBV7-8 to TRBJ2-4; 9 nucleotides line up with TRBD2. J lost 7 bases, V lost 4 bases, and 14 bases had no gene match. CDR1 SGHVS and CDR2 FQNEAQ come from the germline V gene. This CDR3 region has 17 residues. The CDR3 reads CASSSQGGSGSRNIQYF. Here the CDR3 DNA reads TGTGCCAGCAGCTCTCAAGGGGGTAGCGGGAGTCGTAACATTCAGTACTTC.

V and J are TRBV29-1 and TRBJ2-7; D is unclear. Trimming cost V 4 bases and J 7 bases, with 8 bases left between them. Germline CDR1 reads SQVTM; CDR2 reads ANQGSEA. This CDR3 spans 10 amino acids. The CDR3 DNA follows: TGCAGCGTTGCAGGTAGTGAGCAGTACTTC. Encoded protein: CSVAGSEQYF.

In its sample, this clonotype was seen a few times. The rearrangement joins TRBV7-7 to TRBJ2-5, with TRBD1 identical over 7 bases. The CDR3 has 15 amino acids. The trim removed 5 bases at V and 4 bases at J, leaving 10 bases unmatched. Germline V gene lookup returns CDR1 SSHAT and CDR2 FNYEAQ (reference sequence). This chain's CDR3 is CASSRSWAGGETQYF. The CDR3 region has the DNA TGTGCCAGCAGCCGATCATGGGCAGGGGGAGAGACCCAGTACTTC.

This clonotype was observed a handful of times. The J gene is TRBJ1-6, the V gene TRBV20-1; 9 bases fit TRBD1. V dropped 2 bases and J dropped 9; count of bases not matched to a gene: 8. The CDR3 loop spans 15 amino acids. Germline V gives CDR1 DFQATT, CDR2 SNEGSKA (reference sequence). CDR3 sequence (DNA): TGCAGTGCTAGAACACCGGGACAGGGTGTTTCACCCCTCCACTTT. This gives the protein CSARTPGQGVSPLHF.

This clonotype was recorded once. The chain is built from TRBV28 and TRBJ1-5; 10 nucleotides agree with TRBD1. The CDR3 is 18 residues long. V shed 2 bases and J 0 bases; nucleotides not matched to a gene: 7. Looked up from germline, CDR1 is MDHEN and CDR2 is SYDVKM. CDR3 in amino acids: CASSLPGTGAYSNQPQHF. DNA for the CDR3: TGTGCCAGCAGTTTACCCGGGACAGGGGCTTATAGCAATCAGCCCCAGCATTTT.

This clonotype was seen a handful of times. The chain carries TRBV6-1 and TRBJ2-1; tentative D call: TRBD1 (6 bases). Looked up from germline, CDR1 is MNHNS and CDR2 is SASEGT. CDR3 size: 15 residues. V lost 6 bases and J lost 2, with 14 bases in between. CDR3 coding DNA: TGTGCCAGCAGCCAAACAGGGATTACCTACAATGAGCAGTTCTTC. The encoded protein is CASSQTGITYNEQFF.

Points on this clonotype: A single base separates this from a much larger clone, so it may be a read error. The chain uses TRBV5-4 and TRBJ2-1, with a weak D call TRBD2 (6 bases). CDR1 and CDR2 (germline): SGHNT, YYREEE (reference sequence). The CDR3 spans 13 residues. The CDR3 region is CARSLTGANEQFF. The CDR3 nucleotides are TGTGCCCGCAGCCTCACGGGAGCCAATGAGCAGTTCTTC.

This clonotype has more than one count but fewer than ten. The chain carries TRBV5-1 and TRBJ1-1; D possibly corresponds to TRBD1 (6 bases). The CDR3 has 16 amino acids. The germline CDR1 and CDR2 sequences are SGHRS and YFSETQ. V lost 0 bases to trimming and J lost 4 bases, with 16 bases between them. The chain's CDR3 is CASSLDPQQGVTEAFF. CDR3 nucleotide sequence: TGCGCCAGCAGCTTGGACCCCCAACAGGGAGTCACTGAAGCTTTCTTT.

The CDR3 nucleotides are TGCAGTGCTAGAGAGGGACCAGTC. Amino acid sequence: CSAREGPV. The genes are TRBV20-1 and TRBJ2-7; D may be TRBD1 or TRBD2 (5 bases each). The CDR3 sequence is 8 residues long. Germline V gives CDR1 DFQATT, CDR2 SNEGSKA (reference sequence).

This clonotype was seen only a few times. This rearrangement joins TRBV11-2 to TRBJ2-3; tentative D call: TRBD2 (5 bases). Germline assignment: CDR1 SGHAT and CDR2 FQNNGV. The CDR3 is 12 amino acids. Trimming shortened V by 5 bases and J by 5 bases, and 8 bases separated the two germline ends. DNA of the CDR3: TGTGCCAGCAGCGTAACTAGAGATACGCAGTATTTT. This translates into CASSVTRDTQYF.

The gene calls are TRBV7-9 and TRBJ2-1; 14 positions agree with TRBD2. From germline, CDR1 is SEHNR and CDR2 FQNEAQ (reference sequence). J was trimmed by 8 bases and V by 4 bases; bases with no gene match: 7. CDR3 length: 16 amino acids. CDR3 coding DNA: TGTGCCAGCAGCTACAGACTAGCGGGGGGGCAGTATGAGCAGTTCTTC. It is translated as CASSYRLAGGQYEQFF.